These 14 T cell receptor beta chains were sequenced from one sample in a study of T cell responses to AZD1222 COVID-19 vaccine. Profiled with immunoSEQ multiplex PCR; TCRdb holds only in-frame clones, not every one. The sample shows 55,000 to 70,000 clones, 65% to 80% of them seen only once. The sequences come from peripheral blood, collected on day 0 of AZD1222 vaccination. These receptors all stem from an adult in good health.

The rearrangement links TRBV19 to TRBJ1-4; D is perhaps TRBD1 (5 bases). The V gene's germline CDR1 is LNHDA and CDR2 SQIVND (reference sequence). This CDR3 contains 14 residues. Trimming removed 7 bases from V and 8 bases from J, with 17 bases in between. The CDR3 is CASTATADQEKLFF. The CDR3 nucleotides read TGTGCCAGTACCGCGACAGCAGACCAGGAAAAACTGTTTTTT.

The sample holds a few counts of this clone. The gene calls are TRBV12-3 or TRBV12-4 and TRBJ1-2, with D tentatively TRBD1 (5 bases). V shed 4 bases and J shed 5 bases, with 8 bases lying between them. There are 12 residues in the CDR3. The DNA for the CDR3 is TGTGCCAGCAGTTGGGGGACGTATGGCTACACCTTC. Protein sequence: CASSWGTYGYTF.

This clone has more than one count but fewer than ten. The chain is built from TRBV7-9 and TRBJ1-1; D gene ambiguous. Germline V gene data show CDR1 as SEHNR and CDR2 as FQNEAQ (reference sequence). The CDR3 sequence is 13 residues long. V was pared by 5 bases and J by 0 bases, with 7 bases between. The CDR3 nucleotides read TGTGCCAGCAGCGCCTACATGAACACTGAAGCTTTCTTT. This codes for CASSAYMNTEAFF.

The CDR3 region is CASSLSGQVYTEAFF. The DNA of the CDR3 is TGTGCCAGCAGCTTATCCGGTCAGGTGTACACTGAAGCTTTCTTT. The V gene is TRBV7-8, the J gene TRBJ1-1; D unresolved. V was trimmed by 2 bases and J by 3 bases, leaving 13 bases between them. In germline, CDR1 is SGHVS, CDR2 FQNEAQ. This CDR3 has 15 amino acids.

The gene calls are TRBV20-1 and TRBJ1-6; TRBD1 agrees at 7 bases. Germline values: CDR1 DFQATT, CDR2 SNEGSKA (reference sequence). V dropped 3 bases and J dropped 6; count of bases not matched to a gene: 14. This CDR3 has 17 amino acids. CDR3 sequence: CSASPRGRDSINSPLHF. DNA for the CDR3: TGCAGTGCTAGTCCTAGGGGGAGGGACAGTATTAATTCACCCCTCCACTTT.

The CDR3 here is CASSQVGASGENTEAFF. In DNA, the CDR3 is TGCGCCAGCAGCCAAGTTGGTGCGTCCGGAGAGAACACTGAAGCTTTCTTT. The chain links TRBV4-1 to TRBJ1-1; D gene uncertain. Between the trimmed V and J ends, which lost 1 base and 1 base, there was a span of 16 bases. Per germline, CDR1 MGHRA and CDR2 YSYEKL. This CDR3 is built from 17 residues.

V usage is TRBV6-6 and J usage is TRBJ2-7; D call uncertain. Germline V gene sequence: CDR1 MNHNY, CDR2 SVGAGI (reference sequence). The CDR3 runs 16 residues. V was shortened by 0 bases and J by 2 bases, with 14 bases between the two germline ends. The chain's CDR3 is CASSYSIQANTYEQYF. In nucleotides, the CDR3 is TGTGCCAGCAGTTACTCTATCCAGGCCAATACCTACGAGCAGTACTTC.

The V and J genes are TRBV30 and TRBJ1-2, with no clear D. The V gene lost 5 bases and the J gene lost 3 bases, with 7 bases spanning the gap. This CDR3 comprises 11 residues. Germline V gives CDR1 GTSNPN, CDR2 SVGIG (reference sequence). The CDR3 sequence: CAWGRDYGYTF. DNA of the CDR3: TGTGCCTGGGGCCGAGACTATGGCTACACCTTC.

This chain uses TRBV30 with TRBJ2-3; D possibly uses TRBD1 or TRBD2 (5 bases each). V lost 7 bases, J lost 2 bases, and 13 bases lay in between. Germline loops: CDR1 GTSNPN, CDR2 SVGIG (reference sequence). The CDR3 loop spans 13 amino acids. Here the CDR3 DNA reads TGTGCCTACCCCGGGGCCACCACAGATACGCAGTATTTT. Encoded protein: CAYPGATTDTQYF.

Points on this clone: The sample contains more than one DNA sequence encoding this CDR3. CDR3 loop: CASSYSGVDTQYF. The CDR3 DNA reads TGTGCCAGCAGTTACTCTGGTGTGGATACGCAGTATTTT. The chain joins TRBV6-5 to TRBJ2-3; D is uncertain. Germline CDR1 is MNHEY and CDR2 is SVGAGI. The germline V and J ends were trimmed by 0 bases and 6 bases, with 7 bases remaining between them. This CDR3 is 13 amino acids long.

This sequence joins TRBV5-5 and TRBJ1-1; D remains ambiguous. Germline V CDR1 and CDR2: SGHKS, YYEKEE (reference sequence). The CDR3 contains 13 residues. The germline V and J ends were trimmed by 2 bases and 5 bases, with 10 bases remaining between them. The CDR3 loop reads CASSFSWGTEAFF. The CDR3 DNA reads TGTGCCAGCAGCTTCAGCTGGGGAACTGAAGCTTTCTTT. Looking up the rest from reference TRBV5-5 and TRBJ1-1 gives the full variable domain: DAGVTQSPTHLIKTRGQQVTLRCSPISGHKSVSWYQQVLGQGPQFIFQYYEKEERGRGNFPDRFSARQFPNYSSELNVNALLLGDSALYLCASSFSWGTEAFFGQGTRLTVV.

This chain uses TRBV7-9 with TRBJ1-5; TRBD1 agrees at 7 bases. J was trimmed by 6 bases and V by 3 bases; bases with no gene match: 2. Germline loops: CDR1 SEHNR, CDR2 FQNEAQ (reference sequence). This CDR3 has 13 amino acids. This CDR3 is CASSLQGGQPQHF. The CDR3 DNA follows: TGTGCCAGCAGCTTGCAGGGGGGTCAGCCCCAGCATTTT.

The V gene is TRBV6-2 or TRBV6-3, the J gene TRBJ1-1; D possibly corresponds to TRBD1 (5 bases). The ends were cut back, 4 bases at V and 4 bases at J, with 19 bases in the middle. Looked up from germline, CDR1 is MNHEY and CDR2 is SVGEGT. The CDR3 covers 16 residues. The CDR3 region is CASSSPGARGVTEAFF. For the CDR3, the DNA is TGTGCCAGCAGTTCTCCCGGGGCCCGGGGTGTCACTGAAGCTTTCTTT.

With respect to this clone: Other DNA sequences from this sample encode an identical CDR3 as well. The CDR3 is CSVGGGYGYTF. In DNA form, the CDR3 reads TGCAGCGTTGGCGGGGGCTATGGCTACACCTTC. This chain uses TRBV29-1 with TRBJ1-2; tentative D call: TRBD1 (5 bases). Germline lookup yields CDR1 SQVTM and CDR2 ANQGSEA. The CDR3 loop spans 11 amino acids. Trimming pared 4 bases from V and 4 bases from J, leaving 7 bases between.